The clone carrying this TCR beta chain is a singleton in its sample. Its antigen is unknown. Assay execution proceeded at the deep level. Sorted-subset replicate PCRs used 200 ng of genomic DNA. This amount corresponded to about 30,000 T cell genomes. Clones were read by immunoSEQ multiplex PCR, and TCRdb kept only the in-frame ones, dropping some. There are 2 million to 2.5 million clones in the sample; approximately 93% occur only once, and under 0.45% lies in the top ten. This CDR3 has 15 amino acids. The germline gives CDR1 MNHEY, CDR2 SVGAGI. Trimming pared 5 bases from V and 6 bases from J, leaving 19 bases between. The data are from a study of shared clonotypes between healthy human individuals. Study-wide points: Researchers sampled only blood; tissue repertoires likely differ.

V usage is TRBV6-5 and J usage is TRBJ1-2; D is perhaps TRBD1 (6 bases). Sequenced: naive CD4+ T cells from PBMCs. Subset in this sample: CD45RA+ positively selected. The clonotype originates from a man aged 18 to 29 in good health. Some clones in this sample may be carry-over from other donors' samples. DNA for the CDR3: TGTGCCAGCAGTCCCACCTACAGGGTAGTCGATGGCTACACCTTC. Its protein is CASSPTYRVVDGYTF.